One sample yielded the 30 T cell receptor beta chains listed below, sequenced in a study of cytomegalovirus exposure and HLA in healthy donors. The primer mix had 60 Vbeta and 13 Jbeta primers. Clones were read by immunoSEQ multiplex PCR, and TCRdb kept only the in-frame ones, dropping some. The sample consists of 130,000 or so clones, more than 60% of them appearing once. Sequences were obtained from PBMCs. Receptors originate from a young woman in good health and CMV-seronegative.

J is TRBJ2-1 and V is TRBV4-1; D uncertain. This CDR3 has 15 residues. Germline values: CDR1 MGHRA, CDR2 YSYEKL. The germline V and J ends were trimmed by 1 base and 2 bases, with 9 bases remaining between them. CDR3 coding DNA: TGCGCCAGCAGCCAAGCTCCGGCGGCCTACAATGAGCAGTTCTTC. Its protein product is CASSQAPAAYNEQFF.

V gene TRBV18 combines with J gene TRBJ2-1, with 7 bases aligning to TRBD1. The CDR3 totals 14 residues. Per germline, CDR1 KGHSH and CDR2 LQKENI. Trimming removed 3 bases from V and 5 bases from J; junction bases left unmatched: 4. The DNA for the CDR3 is TGTGCCAGCTCACCCACAGGGGTGAACAATGAGCAGTTCTTC. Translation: CASSPTGVNNEQFF.

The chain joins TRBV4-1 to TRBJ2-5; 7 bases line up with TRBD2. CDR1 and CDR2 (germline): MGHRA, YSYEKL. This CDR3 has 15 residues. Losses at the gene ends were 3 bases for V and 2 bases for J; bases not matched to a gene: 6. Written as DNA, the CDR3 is TGCGCCAGCAGCCAGGGGACTATAACGCAAGAGACCCAGTACTTC. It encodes CASSQGTITQETQYF.

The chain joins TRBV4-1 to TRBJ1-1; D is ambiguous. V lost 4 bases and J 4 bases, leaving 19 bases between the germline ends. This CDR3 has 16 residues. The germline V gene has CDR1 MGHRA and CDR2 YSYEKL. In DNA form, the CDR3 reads TGCGCCAGCAGCCTAAGGACCCTGCGAGAGGGCACTGAAGCTTTCTTT. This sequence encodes CASSLRTLREGTEAFF.

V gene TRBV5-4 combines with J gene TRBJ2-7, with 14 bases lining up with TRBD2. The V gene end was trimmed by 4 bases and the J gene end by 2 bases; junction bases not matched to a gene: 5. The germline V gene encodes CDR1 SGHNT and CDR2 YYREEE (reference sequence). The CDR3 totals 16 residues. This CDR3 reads CASSAGLAGDAYEQYF. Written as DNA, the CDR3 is TGTGCCAGCAGCGCGGGACTAGCGGGAGATGCCTACGAGCAGTACTTC.

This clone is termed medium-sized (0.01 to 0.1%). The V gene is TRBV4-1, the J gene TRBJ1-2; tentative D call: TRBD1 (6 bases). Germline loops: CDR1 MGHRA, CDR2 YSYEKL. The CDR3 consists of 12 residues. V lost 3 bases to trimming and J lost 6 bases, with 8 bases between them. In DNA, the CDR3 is TGCGCCAGCAGCCACAGACAGGATGGCTACACCTTC. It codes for CASSHRQDGYTF.

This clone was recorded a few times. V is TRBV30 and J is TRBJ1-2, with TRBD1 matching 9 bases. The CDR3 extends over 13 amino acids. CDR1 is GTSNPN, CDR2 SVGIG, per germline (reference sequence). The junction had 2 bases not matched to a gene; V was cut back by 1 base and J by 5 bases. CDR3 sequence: CAWSGGQGYGYTF. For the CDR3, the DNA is TGTGCCTGGAGTGGGGGACAGGGATATGGCTACACCTTC.

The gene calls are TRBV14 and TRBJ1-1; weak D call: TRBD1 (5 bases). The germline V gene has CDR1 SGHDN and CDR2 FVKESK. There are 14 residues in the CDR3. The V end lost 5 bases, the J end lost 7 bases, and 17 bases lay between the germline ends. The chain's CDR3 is CASSGYKGQGEAFF. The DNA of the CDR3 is TGTGCCAGCAGCGGGTACAAGGGGCAAGGTGAAGCTTTCTTT.

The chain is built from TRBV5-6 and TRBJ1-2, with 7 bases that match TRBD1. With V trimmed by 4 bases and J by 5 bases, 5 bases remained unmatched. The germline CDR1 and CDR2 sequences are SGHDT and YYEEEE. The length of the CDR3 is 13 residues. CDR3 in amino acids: CASSPGQQYGYTF. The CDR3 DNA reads TGTGCCAGCAGCCCGGGACAGCAATATGGCTACACCTTC.

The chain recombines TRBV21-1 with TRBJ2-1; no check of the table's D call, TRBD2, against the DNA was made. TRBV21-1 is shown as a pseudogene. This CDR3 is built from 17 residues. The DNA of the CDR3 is TGTGCCAGCAGCACTCGACTAGCGGGAGTCGTTATGGTGGTGCAGTTCTTC. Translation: CASSTRLAGVVMVVQFF.

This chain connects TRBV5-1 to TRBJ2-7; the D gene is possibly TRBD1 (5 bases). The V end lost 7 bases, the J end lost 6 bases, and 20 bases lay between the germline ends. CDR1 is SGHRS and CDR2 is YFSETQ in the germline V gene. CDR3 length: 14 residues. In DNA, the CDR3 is TGCGCCAGCTGCATAGGGGAATTAAGGGGCGAGCAGTACTTC. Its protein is CASCIGELRGEQYF. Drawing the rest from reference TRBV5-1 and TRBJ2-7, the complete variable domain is KAGVTQTPRYLIKTRGQQVTLSCSPISGHRSVSWYQQTPGQGLQFLFEYFSETQRNKGNFPGRFSGRQFSNSRSEMNVSTLELGDSALYLCASCIGELRGEQYFGPGTRLTVT.

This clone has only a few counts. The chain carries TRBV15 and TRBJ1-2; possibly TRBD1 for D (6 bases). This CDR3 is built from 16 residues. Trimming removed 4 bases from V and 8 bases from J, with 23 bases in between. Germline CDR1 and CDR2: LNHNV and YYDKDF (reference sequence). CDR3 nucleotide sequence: TGTGCCACCAGCAAAAAACCACCTAACAGGGAAAGGGGCTACACCTTC. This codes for CATSKKPPNRERGYTF.

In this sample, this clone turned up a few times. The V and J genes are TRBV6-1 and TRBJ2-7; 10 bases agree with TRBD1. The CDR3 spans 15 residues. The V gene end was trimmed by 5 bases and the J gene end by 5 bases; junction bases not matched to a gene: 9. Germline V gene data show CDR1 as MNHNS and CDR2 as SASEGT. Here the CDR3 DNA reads TGTGCCAGCAGTCTGGGGGGGACAGGGGACAACGAGCAGTACTTC. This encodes CASSLGGTGDNEQYF.

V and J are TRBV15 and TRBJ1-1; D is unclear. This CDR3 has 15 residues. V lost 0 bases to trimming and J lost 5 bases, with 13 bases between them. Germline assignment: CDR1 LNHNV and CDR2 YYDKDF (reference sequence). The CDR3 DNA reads TGTGCCACCAGCAGAGATAAAAAGGAGGGAACTGAAGCTTTCTTT. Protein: CATSRDKKEGTEAFF.

CDR3 sequence (DNA): TGTGCCAGCAGCGCCGGGTTCCCGGACGAGCAGTACTTC. Translation: CASSAGFPDEQYF. The chain couples TRBV9 to TRBJ2-7; D is uncertain. Germline V gene data show CDR1 as SGDLS and CDR2 as YYNGEE. V was shortened by 3 bases and J by 5 bases, with 12 bases between the two germline ends. The CDR3 loop spans 13 amino acids.

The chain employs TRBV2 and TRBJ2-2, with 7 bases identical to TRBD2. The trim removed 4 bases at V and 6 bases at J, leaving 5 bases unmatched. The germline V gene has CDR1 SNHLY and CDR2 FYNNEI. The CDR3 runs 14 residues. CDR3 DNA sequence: TGTGCCAGCAGTGTTGGTGGGGGGGCCGGGGAGCTGTTTTTT. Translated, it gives CASSVGGGAGELFF. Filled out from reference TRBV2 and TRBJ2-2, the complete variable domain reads EPEVTQTPSHQVTQMGQEVILRCVPISNHLYFYWYRQILGQKVEFLVSFYNNEISEKSEIFDDQFSVERPDGSNFTLKIRSTKLEDSAMYFCASSVGGGAGELFFGEGSRLTVL.

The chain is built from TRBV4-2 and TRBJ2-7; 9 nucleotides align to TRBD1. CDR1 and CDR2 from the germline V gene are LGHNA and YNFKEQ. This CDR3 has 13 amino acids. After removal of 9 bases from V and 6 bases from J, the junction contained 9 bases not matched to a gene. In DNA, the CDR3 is TGTGCCAGTACCGGGACAGGGAGCCCCGAGCAGTACTTC. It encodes CASTGTGSPEQYF.

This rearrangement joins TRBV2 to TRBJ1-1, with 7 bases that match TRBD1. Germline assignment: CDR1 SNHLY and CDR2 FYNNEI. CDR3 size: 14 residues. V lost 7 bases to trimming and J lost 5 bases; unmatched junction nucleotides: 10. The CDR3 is CASTSDRDATEAFF. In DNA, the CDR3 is TGTGCCAGCACCTCCGACAGGGATGCGACTGAAGCTTTCTTT.

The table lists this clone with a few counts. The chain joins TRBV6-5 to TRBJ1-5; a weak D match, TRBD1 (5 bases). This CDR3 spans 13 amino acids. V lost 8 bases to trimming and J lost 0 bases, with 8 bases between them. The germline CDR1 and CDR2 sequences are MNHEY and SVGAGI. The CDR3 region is CASCGGSNQPQHF. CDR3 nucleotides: TGTGCCAGCTGCGGGGGTAGCAATCAGCCCCAGCATTTT.

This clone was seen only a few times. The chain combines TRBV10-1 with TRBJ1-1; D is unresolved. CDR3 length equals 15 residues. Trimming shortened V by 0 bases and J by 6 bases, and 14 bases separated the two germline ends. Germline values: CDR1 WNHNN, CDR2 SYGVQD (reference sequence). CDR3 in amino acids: CASSESVNSNSEAFF. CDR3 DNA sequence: TGCGCCAGCAGTGAGTCGGTGAACAGCAACTCTGAAGCTTTCTTT.

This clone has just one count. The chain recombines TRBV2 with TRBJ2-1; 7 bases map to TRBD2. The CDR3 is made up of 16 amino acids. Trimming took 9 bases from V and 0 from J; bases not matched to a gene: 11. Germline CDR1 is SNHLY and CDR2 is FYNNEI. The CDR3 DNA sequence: TGTGCCAGTCGGAGGCGGACTAGGGACTCCTACAATGAGCAGTTCTTC. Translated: CASRRRTRDSYNEQFF.

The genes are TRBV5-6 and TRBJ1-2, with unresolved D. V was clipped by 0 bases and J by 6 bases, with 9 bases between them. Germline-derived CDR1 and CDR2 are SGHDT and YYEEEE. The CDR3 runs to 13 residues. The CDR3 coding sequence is TGTGCCAGCAGCTTGGAGCTAGAAAATGGCTACACCTTC. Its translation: CASSLELENGYTF.

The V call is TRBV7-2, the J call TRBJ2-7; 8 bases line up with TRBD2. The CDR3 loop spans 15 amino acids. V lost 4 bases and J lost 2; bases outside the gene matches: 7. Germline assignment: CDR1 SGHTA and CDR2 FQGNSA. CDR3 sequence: CASSSLAVAAYEQYF. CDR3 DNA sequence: TGTGCCAGCAGCTCACTAGCGGTAGCCGCCTACGAGCAGTACTTC.

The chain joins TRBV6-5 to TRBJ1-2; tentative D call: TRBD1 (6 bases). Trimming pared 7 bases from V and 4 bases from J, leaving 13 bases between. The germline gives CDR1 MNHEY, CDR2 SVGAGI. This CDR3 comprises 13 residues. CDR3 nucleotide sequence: TGTGCCAGCAATTCGGCCAGGGGCTATGGCTACACCTTC. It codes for CASNSARGYGYTF.

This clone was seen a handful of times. The CDR3 loop is CASEVAGMGGKTQYF. CDR3 in DNA: TGTGCCAGCGAGGTAGCGGGAATGGGCGGGAAGACCCAGTACTTC. This sequence joins TRBV5-4 and TRBJ2-5, with TRBD2 matching 8 bases. This CDR3 contains 15 residues. Trimming cost V 7 bases and J 6 bases; bases outside gene matches: 14. The germline CDR1 and CDR2 sequences are SGHNT and YYREEE (reference sequence).

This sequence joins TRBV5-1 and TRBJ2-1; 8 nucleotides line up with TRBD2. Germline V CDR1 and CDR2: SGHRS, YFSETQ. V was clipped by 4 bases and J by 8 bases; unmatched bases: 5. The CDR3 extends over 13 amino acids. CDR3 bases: TGCGCCAGCAGCCTATCAGCGGGGGATGAGCAGTTCTTC. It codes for CASSLSAGDEQFF.

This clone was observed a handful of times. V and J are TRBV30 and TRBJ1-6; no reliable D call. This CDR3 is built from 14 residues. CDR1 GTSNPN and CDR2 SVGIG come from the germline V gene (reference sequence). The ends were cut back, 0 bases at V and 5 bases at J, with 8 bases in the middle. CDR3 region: CAWSVLGDNSPLHF. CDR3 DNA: TGTGCCTGGAGTGTACTCGGAGATAATTCACCCCTCCACTTT.

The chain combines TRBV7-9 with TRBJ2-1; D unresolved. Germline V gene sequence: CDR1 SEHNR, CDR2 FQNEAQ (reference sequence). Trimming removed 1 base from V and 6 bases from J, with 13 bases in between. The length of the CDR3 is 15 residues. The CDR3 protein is CASSLGENSGNEQFF. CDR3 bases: TGTGCCAGCAGCTTAGGTGAAAATTCCGGCAATGAGCAGTTCTTC. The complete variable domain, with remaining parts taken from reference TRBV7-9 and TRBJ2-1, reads DTGVSQNPRHKITKRGQNVTFRCDPISEHNRLYWYRQTLGQGPEFLTYFQNEAQLEKSRLLSDRFSAERPKGSFSTLEIQRTEQGDSAMYLCASSLGENSGNEQFFGPGTRLTVL.

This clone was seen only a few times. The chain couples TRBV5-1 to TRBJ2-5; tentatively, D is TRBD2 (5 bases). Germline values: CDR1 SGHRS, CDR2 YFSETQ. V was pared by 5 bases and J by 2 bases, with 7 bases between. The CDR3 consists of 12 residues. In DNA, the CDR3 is TGCGCCAGCAGGGAGGATCAAGAGACCCAGTACTTC. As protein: CASREDQETQYF.

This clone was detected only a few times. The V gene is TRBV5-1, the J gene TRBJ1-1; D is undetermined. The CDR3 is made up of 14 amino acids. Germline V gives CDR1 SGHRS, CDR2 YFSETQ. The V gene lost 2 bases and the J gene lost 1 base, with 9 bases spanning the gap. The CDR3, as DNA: TGCGCCAGCAGCTTTCACAGCCCGAACACTGAAGCTTTCTTT. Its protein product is CASSFHSPNTEAFF.